The 2 T cell receptor beta chains listed next were all sequenced from one sample in a study of monozygotic twins with inflammatory bowel disease. TCRdb re-called the 5' RACE reads, yielding one record per CDR3 amino acid sequence without DNA. The listing records more than 85,000 distinct CDR3 sequences. The specimen was blood. The receptors were gathered from a human donor with ulcerative colitis or Crohn's disease, or a healthy co-twin of an affected twin (not recorded which).

The chain links TRBV7-2 to TRBJ2-7; absent DNA, TCRdb's TRBD2 call cannot be checked. The germline CDR1 and CDR2 sequences are SGHTA and FQGNSA. The CDR3 is made up of 17 amino acids. CDR3 in amino acids: CASSFSGRSHESYEQYF. Using reference TRBV7-2 and TRBJ2-7 for the parts outside the CDR3, the full variable domain is GAGVSQSPSNKVTEKGKDVELRCDPISGHTALYWYRQSLGQGLEFLIYFQGNSAPDKSGLPSDRFSAERTGGSVSTLTIQRTQQEDSAVYLCASSFSGRSHESYEQYFGPGTRLTVT.

The chain is built from TRBV12-3 or TRBV12-4 and TRBJ2-1. The CDR3 runs 13 residues. The CDR3 protein is CASSRTIYNEQFF.